The 26 T cell receptor beta chains presented below share a single source sample, sequenced in a study of CD8 T cells in Susac syndrome (dated by TCRdb to the late 2010s). The library came from the immunoSEQ multiplex PCR assay. RNA was extracted with the RNeasy kit and roughly 0.45 to 1 ug was reverse transcribed using random hexamers. The public reads were run again by TCRdb, first through fastp at Q25 and then through MiXCR, and only productive beta chains were kept. Every distinct CDR3 protein forms one entry, paired with its most common genes and DNA. Present in this sample are a few hundred thousand distinct CDR3 sequences, 95% of which were seen just once. The ten top clones hold approximately 0.081% of the sample. Sequencing was carried out using CD4+ T cells from PBMCs. The receptors stem from a human donor with multiple sclerosis.

This clonotype appeared once. The chain uses TRBV30 and TRBJ2-3; D is unclear. Germline CDR1 and CDR2: GTSNPN and SVGIG (reference sequence). The CDR3 is 16 amino acids. Deletions cut 0 bases from V and 2 bases from J, with 15 bases between. The CDR3 DNA sequence: TGTGCCTGGAGTGTAGGTCACGGCGGTCTCACAGATACGCAGTATTTT. This encodes CAWSVGHGGLTDTQYF.

This chain connects TRBV5-1 to TRBJ1-2, with 8 bases matching TRBD1. Germline V CDR1 and CDR2: SGHRS, YFSETQ. J lost 9 bases, V lost 4 bases, and 5 bases had no gene match. This CDR3 region has 12 residues. CDR3 in DNA: TGCGCCAGCAGCACCGGACAGGGAAGCTACACCTTC. Translating gives CASSTGQGSYTF.

This chain links TRBV30 with TRBJ2-1; the match to TRBD2 covers 11 bases. The germline V gene has CDR1 GTSNPN and CDR2 SVGIG (reference sequence). V shed 2 bases, J shed 2 bases, and the junction held 8 bases outside the gene matches. The CDR3 is 17 residues long. Here the CDR3 reads CAWSSGSSGGTYNEQFF. Here the CDR3 DNA reads TGTGCCTGGAGTTCCGGTTCTAGCGGGGGGACCTACAATGAGCAGTTCTTC.

The rearrangement links TRBV29-1 to TRBJ2-7, with 8 bases identical to TRBD1. V dropped 6 bases and J dropped 2; count of bases not matched to a gene: 6. The length of the CDR3 is 13 residues. CDR1 and CDR2 from the germline V gene are SQVTM and ANQGSEA. This CDR3 is CSVRTGITYEQYF. CDR3 nucleotide sequence: TGCAGCGTCCGGACAGGGATTACCTACGAGCAGTACTTC.

The gene calls are TRBV20-1 and TRBJ1-2; the match to TRBD1 covers 10 bases. Germline trimming cut 3 bases from V and 4 bases from J; bases unmatched to any gene: 8. The CDR3 length is 15 residues. Germline V lookup: CDR1 DFQATT, CDR2 SNEGSKA (reference sequence). For the CDR3, the DNA is TGCAGTGCTAGGCCCGGGACAGGGGTGTCCTATGGCTACACCTTC. It yields the protein CSARPGTGVSYGYTF.

The V gene is TRBV29-1, the J gene TRBJ2-1; D may be TRBD1 (5 bases). Germline CDR1 reads SQVTM; CDR2 reads ANQGSEA. The length of the CDR3 is 13 residues. Trimming removed 5 bases from V and 7 bases from J, with 15 bases in between. CDR3 loop: CSVRKGSKNEQFF. The CDR3 bases are TGCAGCGTTCGCAAGGGGTCGAAAAATGAGCAGTTCTTC.

This clonotype was counted once. The chain carries TRBV6-5 and TRBJ1-6; no clear D. The CDR3 covers 14 residues. CDR1 and CDR2 from the germline V gene are MNHEY and SVGAGI. Trimming cost V 2 bases and J 10 bases, with 12 bases left between them. CDR3 region: CASSYAPRESPLHF. Written as DNA, the CDR3 is TGTGCCAGCAGTTACGCTCCAAGGGAGTCACCCCTCCACTTT.

The chain links TRBV4-2 to TRBJ2-3; 7 nucleotides agree with TRBD2. Germline trimming cut 1 base from V and 7 bases from J; bases unmatched to any gene: 11. Germline V gives CDR1 LGHNA, CDR2 YNFKEQ. The CDR3 totals 16 residues. In DNA form, the CDR3 reads TGTGCCAGCAGCCAAGTGGTTAATAGCGGGTTAAATACGCAGTATTTT. This codes for CASSQVVNSGLNTQYF.

V gene TRBV20-1 combines with J gene TRBJ2-1; the D gene could be TRBD1 or TRBD2 (5 bases each). The V end was cut by 3 bases, the J end by 4 bases, with 22 bases between. This CDR3 contains 17 residues. Germline V gene sequence: CDR1 DFQATT, CDR2 SNEGSKA (reference sequence). As DNA, the CDR3 is TGCAGTGCTAGTCCCCCCCGGGGCGGAATAAAATACAATGAGCAGTTCTTC. Encoded protein: CSASPPRGGIKYNEQFF.

The genes are TRBV20-1 and TRBJ2-7; 9 bases fit TRBD1. Germline CDR1 DFQATT, CDR2 SNEGSKA (reference sequence). The CDR3 loop spans 15 amino acids. Unmatched junction bases numbered 8, after V lost 0 bases and J lost 5 bases. In DNA form, the CDR3 reads TGCAGTGCTAGAGATCTAAGACAGGGGGGGGACGAGCAGTACTTC. It specifies CSARDLRQGGDEQYF.

V usage is TRBV30 and J usage is TRBJ1-2; D unresolved. The V and J ends lost 1 base and 7 bases respectively, with 13 bases between them. The germline gives CDR1 GTSNPN, CDR2 SVGIG (reference sequence). The CDR3 is 13 amino acids. The CDR3 here is CAWSDSQIGGYTF. CDR3 DNA sequence: TGTGCCTGGAGTGACTCACAGATTGGTGGCTACACCTTC.

This clonotype was found once. The chain has TRBV5-4 and TRBJ1-6; 8 bases map to TRBD1. Germline V gene data show CDR1 as SGHNT and CDR2 as YYREEE (reference sequence). V shed 2 bases, J shed 1 base, and the junction held 5 bases outside the gene matches. The CDR3 runs to 17 residues. The CDR3 loop reads CASSLGQGGSYNSPLHF. The CDR3 region has the DNA TGTGCCAGCAGCTTAGGACAGGGTGGATCCTATAATTCACCCCTCCACTTT.

The rearrangement links TRBV3-1 to TRBJ1-2; D is possibly TRBD1 (5 bases). Germline V gene lookup returns CDR1 LGHDT and CDR2 YNNKEL (reference sequence). This CDR3 is built from 15 residues. The V and J ends lost 5 bases and 7 bases respectively, with 20 bases between them. The CDR3 here is CASSDTSEGRSGYTF. CDR3 coding DNA: TGTGCCAGCAGCGATACGTCCGAGGGGCGGAGTGGCTACACCTTC.

The V call is TRBV7-3, the J call TRBJ1-2; TRBD1 is a possible D gene (5 bases). This CDR3 has 14 residues. V lost 5 bases to trimming and J lost 5 bases, with 15 bases between them. Germline V gene sequence: CDR1 SGHTA, CDR2 FQGTGA. The CDR3 loop is CASSPTSGEYGYTF. The CDR3 DNA reads as TGTGCCAGCAGCCCAACGTCGGGGGAGTATGGCTACACCTTC.

This rearrangement joins TRBV2 to TRBJ1-2, with 7 bases lining up with TRBD1. The germline V gene encodes CDR1 SNHLY and CDR2 FYNNEI. The CDR3 runs 13 residues. The trim removed 7 bases at V and 5 bases at J, leaving 7 bases unmatched. The DNA of the CDR3 is TGTGCCAGCAAGTTGGAACAGGGGTATGGCTACACCTTC. Translating gives CASKLEQGYGYTF. Full variable domain (remainder filled in from reference TRBV2 and TRBJ1-2): EPEVTQTPSHQVTQMGQEVILRCVPISNHLYFYWYRQILGQKVEFLVSFYNNEISEKSEIFDDQFSVERPDGSNFTLKIRSTKLEDSAMYFCASKLEQGYGYTFGSGTRLTVV.

The V gene is TRBV20-1, the J gene TRBJ2-5; D may be TRBD1 (5 bases). Germline-derived CDR1 and CDR2 are DFQATT and SNEGSKA (reference sequence). The CDR3 spans 15 residues. V was trimmed by 6 bases and J by 2 bases, leaving 19 bases between them. This chain's CDR3 is CSARSSTEPQETQYF. CDR3 nucleotide sequence: TGCAGTGCCCGATCCTCGACAGAACCTCAAGAGACCCAGTACTTC.

This clonotype appeared once. This rearrangement joins TRBV6-5 to TRBJ2-5; D gene unclear. CDR3 length: 15 amino acids. V was shortened by 4 bases and J by 1 base, with 13 bases between the two germline ends. Per germline, CDR1 MNHEY and CDR2 SVGAGI. The DNA of the CDR3 is TGTGCCAGCAGTTTTCTCTCGGGCAGCCAAGAGACCCAGTACTTC. This codes for CASSFLSGSQETQYF.

The chain couples TRBV19 to TRBJ1-5; D may be TRBD1 (5 bases). In germline, CDR1 is LNHDA, CDR2 SQIVND (reference sequence). This CDR3 is built from 13 residues. V lost 9 bases and J lost 3, with 12 bases in between. The CDR3 region is CASGGGPNQPQHF. In nucleotides, the CDR3 is TGTGCCAGCGGGGGGGGACCCAATCAGCCCCAGCATTTT.

CDR3 residues: CASSVDRGSYEQYF. The DNA for the CDR3 is TGTGCCAGCAGCGTGGACAGGGGCTCCTACGAGCAGTACTTC. This chain joins TRBV3-1 and TRBJ2-7; 9 nucleotides match TRBD1. The V gene's germline CDR1 is LGHDT and CDR2 YNNKEL (reference sequence). Trimming took 5 bases from V and 0 from J; bases not matched to a gene: 2. The CDR3 consists of 14 residues.

This clonotype was recorded a few times. V is TRBV6-2 or TRBV6-3 and J is TRBJ2-3; a weak D match, TRBD2 (6 bases). With 7 bases removed from V and 5 bases from J, the gap between germline ends came to 16 bases. CDR3 length: 14 amino acids. CDR1 and CDR2 (germline): MNHEY, SVGEGT. CDR3 DNA sequence: TGTGCCAGCAACCTAGCGTCTACGGGAGATACGCAGTATTTT. Translation: CASNLASTGDTQYF.

The chain is built from TRBV7-8 and TRBJ1-2, with 9 bases matching TRBD1. Germline-derived CDR1 and CDR2 are SGHVS and FQNEAQ. V lost 5 bases, J lost 6 bases, and 10 bases stayed unmatched. This CDR3 has 15 residues. CDR3 residues: CASSILGTGSDGYTF. CDR3 bases: TGTGCCAGCAGCATCCTCGGGACAGGGAGCGATGGCTACACCTTC.

The chain recombines TRBV30 with TRBJ1-1, with a possible D match to TRBD1 (5 bases). The CDR3 has 13 residues. Germline lookup yields CDR1 GTSNPN and CDR2 SVGIG (reference sequence). Trimming removed 3 bases from V and 3 bases from J, with 11 bases in between. The CDR3: CAWRPGPDTEAFF. The CDR3 DNA is TGTGCCTGGAGACCGGGACCAGACACTGAAGCTTTCTTT.

The chain combines TRBV9 with TRBJ1-6; 7 positions agree with TRBD1. There are 14 residues in the CDR3. The junction had 4 bases not matched to a gene; V was cut back by 3 bases and J by 7 bases. The germline CDR1 and CDR2 sequences are SGDLS and YYNGEE. The CDR3 here is CASSGGTVNSPLHF. The CDR3 bases are TGTGCCAGCAGCGGCGGGACAGTCAATTCACCCCTCCACTTT.

This chain connects TRBV30 to TRBJ1-4, with a possible D match to TRBD1 (5 bases). The CDR3 runs 13 residues. Germline values: CDR1 GTSNPN, CDR2 SVGIG (reference sequence). Trimming pared 5 bases from V and 8 bases from J, leaving 15 bases between. The CDR3 DNA sequence: TGTGCCTGGGCATCAGGGTTACGGGAAAAACTGTTTTTT. Its protein is CAWASGLREKLFF.

The chain employs TRBV6-5 and TRBJ1-6; possibly TRBD1 for D (5 bases). Germline assignment: CDR1 MNHEY and CDR2 SVGAGI. This CDR3 comprises 16 residues. The V gene lost 0 bases and the J gene lost 8 bases, with 14 bases spanning the gap. DNA of the CDR3: TGTGCCAGCAGTTACTCGACTGTGAGACAGTATTCACCCCTCCACTTT. Translation gives CASSYSTVRQYSPLHF.

This sequence joins TRBV29-1 and TRBJ1-2; possible D gene TRBD1, 5 bases. Germline loops: CDR1 SQVTM, CDR2 ANQGSEA. The CDR3 extends over 13 amino acids. V was cut by 7 bases and J by 0 bases, with 12 bases left in between. The DNA of the CDR3 is TGCAGCGCCTCAGACAGAGCTAACTATGGCTACACCTTC. Protein product: CSASDRANYGYTF.